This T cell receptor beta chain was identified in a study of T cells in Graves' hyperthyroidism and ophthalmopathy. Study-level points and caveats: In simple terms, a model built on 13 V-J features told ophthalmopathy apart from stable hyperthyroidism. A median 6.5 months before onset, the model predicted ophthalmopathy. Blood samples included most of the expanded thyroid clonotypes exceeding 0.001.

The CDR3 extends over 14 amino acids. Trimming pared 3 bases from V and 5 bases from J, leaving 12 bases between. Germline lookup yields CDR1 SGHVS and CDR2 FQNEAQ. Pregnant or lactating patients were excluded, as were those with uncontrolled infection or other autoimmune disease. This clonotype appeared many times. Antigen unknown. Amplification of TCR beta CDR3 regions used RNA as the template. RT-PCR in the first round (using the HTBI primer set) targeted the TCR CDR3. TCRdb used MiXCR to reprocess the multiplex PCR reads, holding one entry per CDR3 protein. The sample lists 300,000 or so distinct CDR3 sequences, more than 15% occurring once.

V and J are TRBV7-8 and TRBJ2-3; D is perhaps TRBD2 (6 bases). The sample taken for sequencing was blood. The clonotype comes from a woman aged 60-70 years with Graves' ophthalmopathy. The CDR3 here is CASSFVGSKDTQYF. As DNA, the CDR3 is TGTGCCAGCAGCTTCGTCGGGAGTAAAGATACGCAGTATTTT. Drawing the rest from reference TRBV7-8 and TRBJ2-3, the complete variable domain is GAGVSQSPRYKVAKRGQDVALRCDPISGHVSLFWYQQALGQGPEFLTYFQNEAQLDKSGLPSDRFFAERPEGSVSTLKIQRTQQEDSAVYLCASSFVGSKDTQYFGPGTRLTVL.